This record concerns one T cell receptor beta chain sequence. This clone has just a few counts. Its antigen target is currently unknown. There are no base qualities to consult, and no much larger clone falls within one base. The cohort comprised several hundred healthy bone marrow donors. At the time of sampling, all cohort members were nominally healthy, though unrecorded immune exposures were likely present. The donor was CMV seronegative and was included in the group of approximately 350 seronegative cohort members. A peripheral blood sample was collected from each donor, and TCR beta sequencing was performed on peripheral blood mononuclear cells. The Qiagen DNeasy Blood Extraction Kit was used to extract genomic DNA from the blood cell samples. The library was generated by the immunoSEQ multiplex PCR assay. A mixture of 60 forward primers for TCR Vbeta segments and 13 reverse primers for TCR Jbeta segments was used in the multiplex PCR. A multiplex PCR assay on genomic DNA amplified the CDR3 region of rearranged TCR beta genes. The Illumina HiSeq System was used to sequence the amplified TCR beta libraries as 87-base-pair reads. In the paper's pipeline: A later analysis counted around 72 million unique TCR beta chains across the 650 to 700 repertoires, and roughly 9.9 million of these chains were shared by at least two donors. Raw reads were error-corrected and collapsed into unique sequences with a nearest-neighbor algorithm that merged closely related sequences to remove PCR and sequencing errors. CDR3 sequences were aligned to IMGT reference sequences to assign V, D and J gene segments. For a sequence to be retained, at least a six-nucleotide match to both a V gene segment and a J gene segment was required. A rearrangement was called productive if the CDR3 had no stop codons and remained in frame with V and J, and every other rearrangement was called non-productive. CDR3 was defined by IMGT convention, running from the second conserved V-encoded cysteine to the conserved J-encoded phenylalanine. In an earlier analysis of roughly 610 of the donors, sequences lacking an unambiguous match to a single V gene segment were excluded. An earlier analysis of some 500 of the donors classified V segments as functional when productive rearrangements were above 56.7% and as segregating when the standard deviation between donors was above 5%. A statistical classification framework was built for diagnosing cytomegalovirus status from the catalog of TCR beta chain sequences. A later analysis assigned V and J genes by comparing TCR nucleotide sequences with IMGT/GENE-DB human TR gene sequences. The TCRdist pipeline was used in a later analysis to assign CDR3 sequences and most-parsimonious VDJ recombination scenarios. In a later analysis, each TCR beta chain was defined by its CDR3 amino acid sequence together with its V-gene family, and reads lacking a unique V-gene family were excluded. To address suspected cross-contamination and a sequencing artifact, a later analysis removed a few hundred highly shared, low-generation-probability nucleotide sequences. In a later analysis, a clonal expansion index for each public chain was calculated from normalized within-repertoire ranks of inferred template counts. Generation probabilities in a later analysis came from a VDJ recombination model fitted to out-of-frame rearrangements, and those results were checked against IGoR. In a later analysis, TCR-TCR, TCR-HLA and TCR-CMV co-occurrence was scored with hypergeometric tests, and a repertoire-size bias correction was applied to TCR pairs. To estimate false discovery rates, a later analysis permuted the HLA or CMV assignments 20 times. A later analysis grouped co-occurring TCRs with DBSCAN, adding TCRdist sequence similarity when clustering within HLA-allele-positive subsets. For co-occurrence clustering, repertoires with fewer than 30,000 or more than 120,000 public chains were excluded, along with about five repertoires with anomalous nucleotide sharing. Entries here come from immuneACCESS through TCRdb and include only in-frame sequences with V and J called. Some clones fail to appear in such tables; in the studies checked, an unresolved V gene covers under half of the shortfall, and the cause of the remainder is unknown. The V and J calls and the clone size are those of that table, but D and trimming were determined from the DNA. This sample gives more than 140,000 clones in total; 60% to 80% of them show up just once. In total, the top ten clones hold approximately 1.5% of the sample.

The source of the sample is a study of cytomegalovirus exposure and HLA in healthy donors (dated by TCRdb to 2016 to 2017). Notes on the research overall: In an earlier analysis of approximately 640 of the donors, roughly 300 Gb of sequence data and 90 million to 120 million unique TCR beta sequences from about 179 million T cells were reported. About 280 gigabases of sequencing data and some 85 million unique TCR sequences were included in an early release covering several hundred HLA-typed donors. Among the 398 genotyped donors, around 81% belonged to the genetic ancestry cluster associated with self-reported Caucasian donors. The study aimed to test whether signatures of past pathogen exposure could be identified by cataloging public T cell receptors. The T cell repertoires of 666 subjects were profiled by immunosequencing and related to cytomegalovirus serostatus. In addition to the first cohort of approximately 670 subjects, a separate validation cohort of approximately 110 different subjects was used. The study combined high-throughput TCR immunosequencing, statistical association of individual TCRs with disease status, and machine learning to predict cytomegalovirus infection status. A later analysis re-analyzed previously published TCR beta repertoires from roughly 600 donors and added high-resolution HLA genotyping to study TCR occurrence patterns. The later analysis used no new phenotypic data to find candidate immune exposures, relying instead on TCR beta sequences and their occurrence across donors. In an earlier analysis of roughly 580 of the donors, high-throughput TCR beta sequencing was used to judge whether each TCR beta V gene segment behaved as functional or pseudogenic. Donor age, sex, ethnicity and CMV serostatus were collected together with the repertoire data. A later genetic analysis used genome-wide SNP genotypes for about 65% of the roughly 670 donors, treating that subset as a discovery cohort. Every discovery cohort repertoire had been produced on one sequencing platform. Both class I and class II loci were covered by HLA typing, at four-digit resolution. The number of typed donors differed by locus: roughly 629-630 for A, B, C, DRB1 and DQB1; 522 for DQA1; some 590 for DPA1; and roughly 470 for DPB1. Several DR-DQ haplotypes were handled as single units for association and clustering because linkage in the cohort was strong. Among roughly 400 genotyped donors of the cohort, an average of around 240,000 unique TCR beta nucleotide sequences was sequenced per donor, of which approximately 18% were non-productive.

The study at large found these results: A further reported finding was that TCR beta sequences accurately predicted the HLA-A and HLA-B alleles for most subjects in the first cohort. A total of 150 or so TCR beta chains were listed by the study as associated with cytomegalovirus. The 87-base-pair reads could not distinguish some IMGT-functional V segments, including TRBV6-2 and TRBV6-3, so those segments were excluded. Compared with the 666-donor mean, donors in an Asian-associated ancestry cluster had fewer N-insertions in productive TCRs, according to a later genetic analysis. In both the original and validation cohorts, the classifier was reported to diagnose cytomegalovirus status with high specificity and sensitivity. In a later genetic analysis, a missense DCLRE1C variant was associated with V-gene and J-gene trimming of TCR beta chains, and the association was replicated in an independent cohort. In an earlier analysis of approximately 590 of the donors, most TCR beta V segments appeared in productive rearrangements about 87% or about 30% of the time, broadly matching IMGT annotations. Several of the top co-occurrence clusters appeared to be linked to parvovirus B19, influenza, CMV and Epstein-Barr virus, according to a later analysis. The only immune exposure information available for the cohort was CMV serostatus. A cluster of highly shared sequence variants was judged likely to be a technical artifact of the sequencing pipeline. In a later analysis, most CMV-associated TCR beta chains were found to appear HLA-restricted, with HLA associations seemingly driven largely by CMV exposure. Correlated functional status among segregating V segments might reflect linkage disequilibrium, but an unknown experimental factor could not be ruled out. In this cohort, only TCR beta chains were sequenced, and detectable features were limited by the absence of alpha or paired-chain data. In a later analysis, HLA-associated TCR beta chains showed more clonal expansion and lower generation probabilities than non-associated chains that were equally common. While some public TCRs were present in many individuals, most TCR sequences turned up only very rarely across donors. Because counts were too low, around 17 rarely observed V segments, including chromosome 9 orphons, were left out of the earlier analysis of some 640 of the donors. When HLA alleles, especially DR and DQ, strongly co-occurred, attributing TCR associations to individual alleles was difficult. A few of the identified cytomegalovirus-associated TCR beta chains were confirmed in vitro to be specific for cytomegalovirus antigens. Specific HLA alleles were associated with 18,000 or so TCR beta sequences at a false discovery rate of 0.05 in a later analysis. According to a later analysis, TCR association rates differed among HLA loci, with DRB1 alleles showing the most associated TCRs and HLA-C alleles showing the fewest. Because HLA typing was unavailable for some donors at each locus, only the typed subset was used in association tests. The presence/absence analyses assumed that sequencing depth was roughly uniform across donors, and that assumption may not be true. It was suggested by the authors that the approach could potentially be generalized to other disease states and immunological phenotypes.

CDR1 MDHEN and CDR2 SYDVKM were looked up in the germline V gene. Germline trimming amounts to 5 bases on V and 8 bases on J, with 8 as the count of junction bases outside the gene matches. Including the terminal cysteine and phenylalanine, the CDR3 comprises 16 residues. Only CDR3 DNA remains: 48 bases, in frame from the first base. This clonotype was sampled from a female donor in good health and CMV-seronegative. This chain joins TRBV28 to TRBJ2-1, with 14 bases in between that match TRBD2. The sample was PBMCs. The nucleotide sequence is TGTGCCAGCAGTGGGACTAGCGGGAGCCAAGGAGATGAGCAGTTCTTC. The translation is CASSGTSGSQGDEQFF.